This record looks at one TCR beta chain sequence and its context. Its antigen remains unknown. This sample is drawn from a study of cytomegalovirus exposure and HLA in healthy donors. In the PCR, 60 Vbeta and 13 Jbeta primers were used. Data came from immunoSEQ multiplex PCR; TCRdb stores just in-frame clones and leaves some out. The sample carries about 140,000 clones, approximately 80% recorded once. CDR1 KGHSH and CDR2 LQKENI come from the germline V gene. This CDR3 has 14 residues. Between the trimmed V and J ends, which lost 3 bases and 1 base, there was a span of 9 bases. Regarding the study as a whole: In a later analysis, TCR beta V- and J-gene trimming was associated with a missense DCLRE1C variant. The likely explanation for a cluster of highly shared sequence variants was sequencing artifact. Within a later analysis, the majority of CMV-associated TCR beta chains appeared HLA-restricted. A few chains tied to CMV proved CMV antigen-specific in vitro.

Sequencing was carried out using PBMCs. The TCR comes from a man between 40 and 49 years old in good health and CMV-seronegative. The chain links TRBV18 to TRBJ1-1, with D possibly matching TRBD1 (5 bases). The DNA of the CDR3 is TGTGCCAGCTCACCTGGGAGGGGGAACACTGAAGCTTTCTTT. It encodes CASSPGRGNTEAFF.